This T cell receptor (beta chain) appears in the sequencing data of a study of vaccination effects on CD4 cells after COVID-19. Study information: Two million PBMC were placed in each well, which was supplemented with approximately 9.7 IU/ml IL-2 and around 10 ug/ml peptides. General observations from the study: Late post-vaccination samples showed marked contraction of infection- and vaccine-induced clones.

This clone came up a few times. The antigen remains undetermined. Cultured cells yielded isolated CD4+ T cells after nine to ten days. The vaccine recipients had no prior SARS-CoV-2 infection, with negative nucleocapsid antibodies. The authors exchanged half the medium for IL-2 medium on days 3 and 7. Generated by immunoSEQ multiplex PCR, the TCRdb table keeps only in-frame clones and is missing some. The sample lists approximately 30,000 clones, 65% seen once, with approximately 9.8% in the top ten. The CDR3 has 14 residues. Germline V lookup: CDR1 SGHRS, CDR2 YFSETQ. With 3 bases clipped from V and 2 bases from J, the junction kept 2 bases outside the gene matches.

This sequence was found in a human donor who received a COVID-19 vaccine. The source material was CD4+ T cells from PBMCs cultured without peptide, sampled before COVID-19 vaccination. The V call is TRBV5-1, the J call TRBJ1-1; 9 positions agree with TRBD1. The DNA for the CDR3 is TGCGCCAGCAGCTGGGACAGGGCAAACACTGAAGCTTTCTTT. Translated: CASSWDRANTEAFF.